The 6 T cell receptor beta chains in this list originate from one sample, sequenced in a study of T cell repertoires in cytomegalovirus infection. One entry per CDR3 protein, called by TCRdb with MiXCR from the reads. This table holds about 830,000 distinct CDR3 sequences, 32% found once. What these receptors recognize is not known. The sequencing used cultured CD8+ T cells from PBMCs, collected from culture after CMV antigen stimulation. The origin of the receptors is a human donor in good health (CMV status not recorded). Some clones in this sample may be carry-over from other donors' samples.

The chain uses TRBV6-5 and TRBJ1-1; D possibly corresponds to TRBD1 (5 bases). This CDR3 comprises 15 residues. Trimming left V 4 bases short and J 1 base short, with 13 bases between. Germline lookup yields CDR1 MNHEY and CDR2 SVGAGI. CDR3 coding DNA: TGTGCCAGCAGTTCCATGGGGACTTCGAACACTGAAGCTTTCTTT. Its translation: CASSSMGTSNTEAFF.

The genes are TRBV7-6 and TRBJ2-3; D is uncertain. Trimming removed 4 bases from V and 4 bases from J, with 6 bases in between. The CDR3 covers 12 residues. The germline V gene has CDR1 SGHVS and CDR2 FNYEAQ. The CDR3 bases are TGTGCCAGCAGCTCTTTCGCAGATACGCAGTATTTT. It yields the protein CASSSFADTQYF. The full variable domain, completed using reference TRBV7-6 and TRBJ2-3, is GAGVSQSPRYKVTKRGQDVALRCDPISGHVSLYWYRQALGQGPEFLTYFNYEAQQDKSGLPNDRFSAERPEGSISTLTIQRTEQRDSAMYRCASSSFADTQYFGPGTRLTVL.

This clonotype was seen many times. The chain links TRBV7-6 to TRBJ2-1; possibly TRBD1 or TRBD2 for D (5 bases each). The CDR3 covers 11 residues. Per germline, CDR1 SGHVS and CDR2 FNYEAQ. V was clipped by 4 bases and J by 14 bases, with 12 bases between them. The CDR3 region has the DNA TGTGCCAGCAGCTCCGGGACCCTGGAGTTCTTC. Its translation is CASSSGTLEFF.

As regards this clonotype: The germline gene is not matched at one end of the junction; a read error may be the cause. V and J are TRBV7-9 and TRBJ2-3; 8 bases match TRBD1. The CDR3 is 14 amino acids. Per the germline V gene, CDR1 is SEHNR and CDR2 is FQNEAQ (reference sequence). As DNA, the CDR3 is TGTGTCAGCAGCCGGACAGGGAACACAGATACGCAGTATTTT. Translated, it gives CVSSRTGNTDTQYF.

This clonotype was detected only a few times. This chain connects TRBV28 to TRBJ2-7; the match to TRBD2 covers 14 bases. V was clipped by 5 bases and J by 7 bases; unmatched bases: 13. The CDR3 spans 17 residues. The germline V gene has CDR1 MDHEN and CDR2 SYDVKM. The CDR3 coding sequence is TGTGCCAGCAGTCCACCCCTGACTAGCGGGGGGGCCAAAGAGCAGTACGTC. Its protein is CASSPPLTSGGAKEQYV.

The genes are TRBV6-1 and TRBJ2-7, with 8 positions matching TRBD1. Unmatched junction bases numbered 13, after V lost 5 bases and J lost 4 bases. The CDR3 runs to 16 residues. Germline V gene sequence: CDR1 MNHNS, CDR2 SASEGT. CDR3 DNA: TGTGCCAGCAGTTCCCTAGGGCAGGGGGCGGAGTACGAGCAGTACTTC. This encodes CASSSLGQGAEYEQYF.